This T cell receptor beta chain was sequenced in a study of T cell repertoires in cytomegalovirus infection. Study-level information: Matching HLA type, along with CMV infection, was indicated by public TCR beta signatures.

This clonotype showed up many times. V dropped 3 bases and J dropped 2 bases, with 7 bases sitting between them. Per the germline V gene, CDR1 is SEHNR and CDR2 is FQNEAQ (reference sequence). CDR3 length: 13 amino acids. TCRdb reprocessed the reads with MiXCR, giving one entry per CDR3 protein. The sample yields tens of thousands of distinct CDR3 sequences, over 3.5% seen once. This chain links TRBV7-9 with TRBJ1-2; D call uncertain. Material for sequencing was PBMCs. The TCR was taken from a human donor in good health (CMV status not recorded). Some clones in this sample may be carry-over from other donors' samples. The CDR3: CASSLIRNYGYTF. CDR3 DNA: TGTGCCAGCAGCTTGATTCGGAACTATGGCTACACCTTC. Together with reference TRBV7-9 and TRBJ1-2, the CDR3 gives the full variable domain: DTGVSQNPRHKITKRGQNVTFRCDPISEHNRLYWYRQTLGQGPEFLTYFQNEAQLEKSRLLSDRFSAERPKGSFSTLEIQRTEQGDSAMYLCASSLIRNYGYTFGSGTRLTVV.